A single sample gave rise to the 27 T cell receptor beta chains below, sequenced in a study of shared clonotypes between healthy human individuals. TCRdb's table, derived via immunoSEQ multiplex PCR, lists solely in-frame clones and lacks some. This table holds millions of clones, over 85% found once. The material sequenced was naive CD4+ T cells sorted from blood. The subset here: CD45RA+ positively selected. These receptors all come from a man younger than 35 in good health.

The rearrangement links TRBV30 to TRBJ2-5; D not resolved. The J call may be incorrect, as the DNA end agrees better with TRBJ2-7. Looked up from germline, CDR1 is GTSNPN and CDR2 is SVGIG (reference sequence). The CDR3 totals 11 residues. The CDR3 sequence: CAWRGRFEQYF. DNA of the CDR3: TGTGCCTGGAGAGGCCGTTTCGAGCAGTACTTC.

This clone was counted between two and nine times. The V and J genes are TRBV6-4 and TRBJ1-5; no definite D call. The CDR3 contains 14 residues. The germline V and J ends were trimmed by 2 bases and 4 bases, with 9 bases remaining between them. The germline gives CDR1 MRHNA, CDR2 SNTAGT. CDR3 region: CASSDQATNQPQHF. The CDR3 nucleotides read TGTGCCAGCAGTGACCAGGCAACTAATCAGCCCCAGCATTTT.

The chain is built from TRBV6-1 and TRBJ2-2; D is ambiguous. V lost 8 bases and J 2 bases, leaving 15 bases between the germline ends. From germline, CDR1 is MNHNS and CDR2 SASEGT. CDR3 length equals 15 residues. This chain's CDR3 is CASLMSGVNTGELFF. DNA of the CDR3: TGTGCCAGCTTGATGTCAGGAGTTAACACCGGGGAGCTGTTTTTT.

This clone was seen a handful of times. The chain combines TRBV4-1 with TRBJ1-5; 8 nucleotides align to TRBD1. The CDR3 is 15 amino acids. Germline-derived CDR1 and CDR2 are MGHRA and YSYEKL. J lost 3 bases, V lost 3 bases, and 4 bases had no gene match. CDR3 in amino acids: CASSHLTGDNQPQHF. As DNA, the CDR3 is TGCGCCAGCAGCCACCTGACAGGGGACAATCAGCCCCAGCATTTT.

The CDR3 DNA reads as TGTGCCAGCAGCTTAATGCAGTCTAATTCACCCCTCCACTTT. This codes for CASSLMQSNSPLHF. This rearrangement joins TRBV7-2 to TRBJ1-6; no firm D call. Trimming pared 2 bases from V and 6 bases from J, leaving 8 bases between. Germline V gene data show CDR1 as SGHTA and CDR2 as FQGNSA. The CDR3 is made up of 14 amino acids.

The V call is TRBV7-9, the J call TRBJ2-3; 7 bases are a match to TRBD1. Trimming removed 0 bases from V and 3 bases from J; junction bases left unmatched: 3. The CDR3 contains 15 residues. The germline CDR1 and CDR2 sequences are SEHNR and FQNEAQ (reference sequence). The CDR3 protein is CASSLASQGTDTQYF. The CDR3 DNA reads TGTGCCAGCAGCTTAGCCTCACAGGGGACAGATACGCAGTATTTT.

The rearrangement uses TRBV7-9 and TRBJ2-2, with D possibly being TRBD2 (5 bases). From germline, CDR1 is SEHNR and CDR2 FQNEAQ (reference sequence). The CDR3 has 14 amino acids. Trimming removed 8 bases at V and 0 bases at J, with 10 bases between. The CDR3 loop is CASATGTNTGELFF. In nucleotides, the CDR3 is TGTGCCAGCGCAACCGGGACGAACACCGGGGAGCTGTTTTTT.

The chain couples TRBV4-2 to TRBJ1-2; D uncertain. The CDR3 has 14 residues. V shed 7 bases and J shed 2 bases, with 14 bases lying between them. The V gene's germline CDR1 is LGHNA and CDR2 YNFKEQ. The CDR3 nucleotides are TGTGCCAGCAACCCTGGCGGGGAGAACTATGGCTACACCTTC. Protein product: CASNPGGENYGYTF.

J is TRBJ1-5 and V is TRBV19, with D perhaps matching TRBD1 (6 bases). The CDR3 length is 15 residues. The V end was cut by 1 base, the J end by 0 bases, with 7 bases between. Germline CDR1 reads LNHDA; CDR2 reads SQIVND (reference sequence). CDR3 region: CASSIGQASNQPQHF. In nucleotides, the CDR3 is TGTGCCAGTAGTATAGGACAGGCTAGCAATCAGCCCCAGCATTTT. Full variable domain (outside the CDR3, taken from reference TRBV19 and TRBJ1-5): DGGITQSPKYLFRKEGQNVTLSCEQNLNHDAMYWYRQDPGQGLRLIYYSQIVNDFQKGDIAEGYSVSREKKESFPLTVTSAQKNPTAFYLCASSIGQASNQPQHFGDGTRLSIL.

This chain connects TRBV5-1 to TRBJ2-3; 7 positions match TRBD1. The CDR3 loop spans 16 amino acids. Germline lookup yields CDR1 SGHRS and CDR2 YFSETQ. Trimming at V came to 3 bases and at J to 5 bases, leaving 12 bases not matched to a gene. CDR3 nucleotides: TGCGCCAGCAGCTCCAGCCTACAGGGGAGCGGAGATACGCAGTATTTT. It yields the protein CASSSSLQGSGDTQYF.

The CDR3 spells CASSLEGAVNEKLFF. CDR3 nucleotides: TGTGCCAGCAGCTTAGAAGGGGCAGTTAATGAAAAACTGTTTTTT. The chain is built from TRBV7-9 and TRBJ1-4; the D gene is possibly TRBD1 (5 bases). The ends were cut back, 1 base at V and 4 bases at J, with 10 bases in the middle. Germline CDR1 SEHNR, CDR2 FQNEAQ (reference sequence). CDR3 length: 15 residues.

For this clone: This same CDR3 is encoded by further DNA sequences in the sample. The J gene is TRBJ2-1, the V gene TRBV10-3; the match to TRBD2 covers 9 bases. The ends lost 6 bases at V and 4 bases at J; junction bases unmatched: 4. CDR1 and CDR2 (germline): ENHRY, SYGVKD. The CDR3 is 14 residues long. The CDR3 DNA reads as TGTGCCATCAGCAGGACTAGCGAATACAATGAGCAGTTCTTC. This translates into CAISRTSEYNEQFF.

The chain links TRBV6-1 to TRBJ2-7; D is possibly TRBD1 or TRBD2 (6 bases each). CDR3 length: 14 residues. V gave up 8 bases and J gave up 0 bases, with 14 bases separating them. CDR1 and CDR2 (germline): MNHNS, SASEGT. The CDR3 sequence: CASSSGASSYEQYF. CDR3 DNA sequence: TGTGCCAGCTCCTCGGGGGCGAGCTCCTACGAGCAGTACTTC.

V and J are TRBV30 and TRBJ2-1; D uncertain. The CDR3 extends over 11 amino acids. Per germline, CDR1 GTSNPN and CDR2 SVGIG (reference sequence). V was trimmed by 1 base and J by 5 bases, leaving 3 bases between them. In nucleotides, the CDR3 is TGTGCCTGGAGTGCAAACAATGAGCAGTTCTTC. This encodes CAWSANNEQFF.

The chain couples TRBV5-1 to TRBJ1-1, with D unresolved. V lost 0 bases to trimming and J lost 1 base, with 10 bases between them. Germline V CDR1 and CDR2: SGHRS, YFSETQ. CDR3 length: 15 residues. CDR3 loop: CASSLESGPNTEAFF. In nucleotides, the CDR3 is TGCGCCAGCAGCTTGGAATCAGGCCCGAACACTGAAGCTTTCTTT.

The rearrangement links TRBV10-3 to TRBJ2-7; D may be TRBD2 (5 bases). CDR1 ENHRY and CDR2 SYGVKD come from the germline V gene. The CDR3 is 12 amino acids. Deletions cut 5 bases from V and 4 bases from J, with 9 bases between. The DNA of the CDR3 is TGTGCCATCAGTCCGGGGTATTACGAGCAGTACTTC. As protein: CAISPGYYEQYF.

The DNA for the CDR3 is TGTGCCAGCAGCTTGACGCATCAGCCCCAGCATTTT. It codes for CASSLTHQPQHF. V gene TRBV7-9 combines with J gene TRBJ1-5; D unclear. The CDR3 runs 12 residues. Between the trimmed V and J ends, which lost 3 bases and 5 bases, there was a span of 5 bases. CDR1 and CDR2 (germline): SEHNR, FQNEAQ (reference sequence).

V and J are TRBV5-1 and TRBJ2-1; D perhaps matches TRBD2 (5 bases). Trimming pared 5 bases from V and 10 bases from J, leaving 16 bases between. There are 13 residues in the CDR3. Germline CDR1 reads SGHRS; CDR2 reads YFSETQ. The CDR3 sequence is CASSLYSVGEQFF. The CDR3 coding sequence is TGCGCCAGCAGTTTATATAGCGTGGGCGAGCAGTTCTTC. The whole variable domain, filled in from reference TRBV5-1 and TRBJ2-1, reads KAGVTQTPRYLIKTRGQQVTLSCSPISGHRSVSWYQQTPGQGLQFLFEYFSETQRNKGNFPGRFSGRQFSNSRSEMNVSTLELGDSALYLCASSLYSVGEQFFGPGTRLTVL.

The J gene is TRBJ2-7, the V gene TRBV6-1; TRBD1 aligns across 7 bases. The CDR3 length is 15 residues. Trimming cost V 3 bases and J 6 bases; bases outside gene matches: 11. Germline V gene data show CDR1 as MNHNS and CDR2 as SASEGT. The chain's CDR3 is CASSEPGQVLVEQYF. CDR3 DNA: TGTGCCAGCAGTGAGCCTGGACAGGTTTTGGTCGAGCAGTACTTC.

The V call is TRBV11-2, the J call TRBJ2-5, with D tentatively TRBD1 (5 bases). The CDR3 spans 14 residues. The V and J ends lost 4 bases and 1 base respectively, with 10 bases between them. Germline values: CDR1 SGHAT, CDR2 FQNNGV. Written as DNA, the CDR3 is TGTGCCAGCAGCTCCAGGGTGACCCAAGAGACCCAGTACTTC. Translating it yields CASSSRVTQETQYF.

The chain recombines TRBV6-5 with TRBJ1-1, with a possible D match to TRBD1 (6 bases). Germline V gives CDR1 MNHEY, CDR2 SVGAGI. V shed 5 bases and J shed 3 bases, with 10 bases lying between them. The CDR3 length is 13 residues. Here the CDR3 DNA reads TGTGCCAGCAGTCGGGACAAGGACACTGAAGCTTTCTTT. It is translated as CASSRDKDTEAFF.

This clone has just one count. The J gene is TRBJ1-1, the V gene TRBV6-5, with D unclear. V dropped 0 bases and J dropped 11 bases, with 10 bases sitting between them. CDR1 and CDR2 from the germline V gene are MNHEY and SVGAGI. CDR3 length: 12 amino acids. Written as DNA, the CDR3 is TGTGCCAGCAGTTACTCGTGGACCCTGGCTTTCTTT. This sequence encodes CASSYSWTLAFF.

The chain is built from TRBV5-1 and TRBJ2-1; TRBD2 matches 12 bases. The CDR3 length is 16 residues. V lost 0 bases, J lost 6 bases, and 4 bases stayed unmatched. Germline V gene lookup returns CDR1 SGHRS and CDR2 YFSETQ. The DNA of the CDR3 is TGCGCCAGCAGCTTGGGCGCTAGCGGGGGGGCCAATGAGCAGTTCTTC. Translation: CASSLGASGGANEQFF.

CDR3 sequence reads: CATRGTGGHETQYF. In nucleotides, the CDR3 is TGCGCCACTCGCGGGACAGGGGGCCACGAGACCCAGTACTTC. The rearrangement uses TRBV5-1 and TRBJ2-5, with 12 bases aligning to TRBD1. There are 14 residues in the CDR3. Unmatched junction bases numbered 8, after V lost 9 bases and J lost 5 bases. Germline V CDR1 and CDR2: SGHRS, YFSETQ.

This clone was observed a handful of times. The J gene is TRBJ1-5, the V gene TRBV19; a weak D match, TRBD1 (5 bases). With 10 bases removed from V and 3 bases from J, the gap between germline ends came to 13 bases. This CDR3 contains 13 residues. CDR1 and CDR2 (germline): LNHDA, SQIVND (reference sequence). CDR3 DNA: TGTGCCACCGAGGGGCAAAACAATCAGCCCCAGCATTTT. Residues: CATEGQNNQPQHF.

V is TRBV10-3 and J is TRBJ2-2; 12 nucleotides line up with TRBD2. The length of the CDR3 is 14 residues. J gave up 4 bases and V 11 bases, and 5 bases lay outside the gene matches. Germline V gene data show CDR1 as ENHRY and CDR2 as SYGVKD. The CDR3 region has the DNA TGTGCCGCCGGACTAGCGGGACCCACCGGGGAGCTGTTTTTT. As protein: CAAGLAGPTGELFF.

The V gene is TRBV29-1, the J gene TRBJ1-2; 7 bases are shared with TRBD1. CDR1 and CDR2 (germline): SQVTM, ANQGSEA. V gave up 6 bases and J gave up 4 bases; unmatched junction bases: 8. This CDR3 spans 13 amino acids. The CDR3 sequence is CSVRGQLGYGYTF. The CDR3 DNA reads TGCAGCGTGAGGGGACAGCTTGGCTATGGCTACACCTTC.